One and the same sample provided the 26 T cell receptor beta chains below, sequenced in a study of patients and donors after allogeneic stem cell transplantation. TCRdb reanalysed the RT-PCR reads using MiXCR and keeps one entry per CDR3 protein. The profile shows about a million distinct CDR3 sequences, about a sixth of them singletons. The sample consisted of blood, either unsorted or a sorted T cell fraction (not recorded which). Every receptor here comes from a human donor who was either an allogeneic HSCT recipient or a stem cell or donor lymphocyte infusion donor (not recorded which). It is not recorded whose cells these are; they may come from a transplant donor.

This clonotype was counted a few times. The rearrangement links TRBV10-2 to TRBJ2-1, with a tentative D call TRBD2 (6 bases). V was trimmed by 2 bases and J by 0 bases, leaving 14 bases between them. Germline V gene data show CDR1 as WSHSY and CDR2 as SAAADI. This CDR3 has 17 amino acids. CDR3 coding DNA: TGCGCCAGCAGTGAGGGGGACTCCCGGAGCTCCTACAATGAGCAGTTCTTC. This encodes CASSEGDSRSSYNEQFF.

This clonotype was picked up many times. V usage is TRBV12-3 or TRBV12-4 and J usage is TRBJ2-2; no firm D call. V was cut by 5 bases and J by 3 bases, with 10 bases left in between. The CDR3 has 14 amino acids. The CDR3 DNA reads TGTGCCAGCAGTCCCAACCTCTACACCGGGGAGCTGTTTTTT. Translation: CASSPNLYTGELFF.

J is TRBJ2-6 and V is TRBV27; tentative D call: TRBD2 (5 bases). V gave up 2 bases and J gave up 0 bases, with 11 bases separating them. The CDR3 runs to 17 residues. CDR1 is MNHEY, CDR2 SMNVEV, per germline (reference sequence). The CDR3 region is CASSLRGSGSGANVLTF. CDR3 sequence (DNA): TGTGCCAGCAGTTTAAGAGGGTCTGGCTCTGGGGCCAACGTCCTGACTTTC.

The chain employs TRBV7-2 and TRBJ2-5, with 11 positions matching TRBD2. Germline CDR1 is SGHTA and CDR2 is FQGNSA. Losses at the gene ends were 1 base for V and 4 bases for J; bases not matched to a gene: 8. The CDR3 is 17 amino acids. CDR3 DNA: TGTGCCAGCAGCTTAGTTGGTAGCGGGGGGGTTCGAGAGACCCAGTACTTC. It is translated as CASSLVGSGGVRETQYF.

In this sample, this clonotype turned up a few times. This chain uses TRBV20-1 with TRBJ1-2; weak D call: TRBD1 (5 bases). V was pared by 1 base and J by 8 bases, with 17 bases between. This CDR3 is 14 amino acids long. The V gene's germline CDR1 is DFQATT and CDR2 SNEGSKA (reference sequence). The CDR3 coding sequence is TGCAGTGCTAGAGGTGGACATCCGACTAACGGCTACACCTTC. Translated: CSARGGHPTNGYTF.

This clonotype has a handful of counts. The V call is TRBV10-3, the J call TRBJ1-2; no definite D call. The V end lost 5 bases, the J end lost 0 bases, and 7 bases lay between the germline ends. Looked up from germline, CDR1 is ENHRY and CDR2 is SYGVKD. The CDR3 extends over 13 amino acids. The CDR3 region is CAISYGSNYGYTF. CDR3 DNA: TGTGCCATCAGTTACGGTTCTAACTATGGCTACACCTTC.

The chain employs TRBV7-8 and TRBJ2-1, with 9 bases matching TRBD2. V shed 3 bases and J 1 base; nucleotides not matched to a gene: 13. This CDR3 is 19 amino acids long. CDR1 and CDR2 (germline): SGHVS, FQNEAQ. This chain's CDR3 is CASSLSSRRGGPSYNEQFF. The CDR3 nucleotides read TGTGCCAGCAGCTTGTCGTCTCGGCGGGGGGGCCCGTCCTACAATGAGCAGTTCTTC.

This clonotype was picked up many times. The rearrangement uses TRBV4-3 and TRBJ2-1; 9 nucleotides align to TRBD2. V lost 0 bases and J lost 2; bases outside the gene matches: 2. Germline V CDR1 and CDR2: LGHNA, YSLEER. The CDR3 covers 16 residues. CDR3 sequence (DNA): TGCGCCAGCAGCCAAGATGGCGGGGGGGCCTACAATGAGCAGTTCTTC. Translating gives CASSQDGGGAYNEQFF.

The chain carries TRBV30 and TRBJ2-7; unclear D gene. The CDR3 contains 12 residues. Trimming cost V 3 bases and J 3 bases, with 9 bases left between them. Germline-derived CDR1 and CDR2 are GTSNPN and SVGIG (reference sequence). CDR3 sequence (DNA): TGTGCCTGGAGCGCGAGATTCTACGAGCAGTACTTC. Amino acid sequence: CAWSARFYEQYF. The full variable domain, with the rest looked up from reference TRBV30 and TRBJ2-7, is SQTIHQWPATLVQPVGSPLSLECTVEGTSNPNLYWYRQAAGRGLQLLFYSVGIGQISSEVPQNLSASRPQDRQFILSSKKLLLSDSGFYLCAWSARFYEQYFGPGTRLTVT.

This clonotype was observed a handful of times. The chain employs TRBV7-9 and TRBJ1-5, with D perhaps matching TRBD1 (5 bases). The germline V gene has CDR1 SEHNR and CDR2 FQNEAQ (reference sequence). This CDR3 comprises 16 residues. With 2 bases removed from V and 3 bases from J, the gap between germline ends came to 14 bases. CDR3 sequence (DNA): TGTGCCAGCAGCTTACTAAGCAAGGGACCCAATCAGCCCCAGCATTTT. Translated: CASSLLSKGPNQPQHF.

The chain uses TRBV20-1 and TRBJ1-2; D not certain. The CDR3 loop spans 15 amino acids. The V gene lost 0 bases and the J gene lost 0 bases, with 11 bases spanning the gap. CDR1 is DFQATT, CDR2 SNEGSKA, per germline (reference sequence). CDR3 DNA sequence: TGCAGTGCTAGAGAAGGAACAGACGCTAACTATGGCTACACCTTC. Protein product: CSAREGTDANYGYTF.

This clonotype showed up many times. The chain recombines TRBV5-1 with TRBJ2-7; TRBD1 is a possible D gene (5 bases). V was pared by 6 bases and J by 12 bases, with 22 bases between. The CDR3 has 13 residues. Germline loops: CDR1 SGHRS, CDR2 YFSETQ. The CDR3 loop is CASNKGPMDVPYF. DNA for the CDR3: TGCGCCAGCAACAAGGGGCCAATGGACGTTCCGTACTTC. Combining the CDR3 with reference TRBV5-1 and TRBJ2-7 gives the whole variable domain KAGVTQTPRYLIKTRGQQVTLSCSPISGHRSVSWYQQTPGQGLQFLFEYFSETQRNKGNFPGRFSGRQFSNSRSEMNVSTLELGDSALYLCASNKGPMDVPYFGPGTRLTVT.

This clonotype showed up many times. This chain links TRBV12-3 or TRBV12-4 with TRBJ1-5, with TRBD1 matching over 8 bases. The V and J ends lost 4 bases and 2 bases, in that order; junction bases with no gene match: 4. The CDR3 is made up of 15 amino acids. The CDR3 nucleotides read TGTGCCAGCAGTTGGACAGGGAACGGCAATCAGCCCCAGCATTTT. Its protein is CASSWTGNGNQPQHF.

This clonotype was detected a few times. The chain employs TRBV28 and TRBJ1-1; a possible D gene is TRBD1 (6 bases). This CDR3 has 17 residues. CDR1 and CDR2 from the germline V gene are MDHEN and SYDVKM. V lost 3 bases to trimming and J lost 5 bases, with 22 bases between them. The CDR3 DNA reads TGTGCCAGCAGTTTCCCCCCAAGGGCAGGGGCGGGTACTGAAGCTTTCTTT. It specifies CASSFPPRAGAGTEAFF.

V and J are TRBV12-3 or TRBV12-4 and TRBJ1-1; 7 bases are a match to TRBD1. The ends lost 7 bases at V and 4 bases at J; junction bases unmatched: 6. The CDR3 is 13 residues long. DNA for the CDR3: TGTGCCAGCAACAACCCAGGGGGCACTGAAGCTTTCTTT. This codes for CASNNPGGTEAFF.

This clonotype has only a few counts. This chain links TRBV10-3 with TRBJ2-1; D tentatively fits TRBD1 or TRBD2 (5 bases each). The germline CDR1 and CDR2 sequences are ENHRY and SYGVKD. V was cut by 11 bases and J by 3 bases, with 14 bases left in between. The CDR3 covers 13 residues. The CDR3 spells CAVTGTDYNEQFF. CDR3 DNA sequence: TGTGCCGTTACCGGGACGGACTACAATGAGCAGTTCTTC.

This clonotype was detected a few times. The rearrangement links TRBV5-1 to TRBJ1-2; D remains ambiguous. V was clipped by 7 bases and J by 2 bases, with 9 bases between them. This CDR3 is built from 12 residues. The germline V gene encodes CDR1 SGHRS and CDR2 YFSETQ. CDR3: CASSWENYGYTF. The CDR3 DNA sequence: TGCGCCAGCTCCTGGGAGAACTATGGCTACACCTTC.

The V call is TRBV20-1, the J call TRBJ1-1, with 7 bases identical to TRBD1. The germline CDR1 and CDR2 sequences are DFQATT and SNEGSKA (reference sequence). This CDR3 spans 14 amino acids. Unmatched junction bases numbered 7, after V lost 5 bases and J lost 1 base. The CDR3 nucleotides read TGCAGTGCTCGCCGACAGGGCGGGAACACTGAAGCTTTCTTT. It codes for CSARRQGGNTEAFF.

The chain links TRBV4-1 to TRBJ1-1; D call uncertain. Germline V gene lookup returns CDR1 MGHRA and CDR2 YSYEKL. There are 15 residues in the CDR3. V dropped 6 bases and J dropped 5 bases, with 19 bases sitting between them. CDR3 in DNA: TGCGCCAGCAGTCCCGGCGGGTCCAGAGGGACTGAAGCTTTCTTT. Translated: CASSPGGSRGTEAFF.

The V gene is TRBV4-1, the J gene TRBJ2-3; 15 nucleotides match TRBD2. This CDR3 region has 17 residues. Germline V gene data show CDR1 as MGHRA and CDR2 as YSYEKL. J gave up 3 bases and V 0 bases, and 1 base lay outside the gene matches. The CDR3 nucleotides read TGCGCCAGCAGCCAAGACGGGACTAGCGGGGGGACAGATACGCAGTATTTT. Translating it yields CASSQDGTSGGTDTQYF.

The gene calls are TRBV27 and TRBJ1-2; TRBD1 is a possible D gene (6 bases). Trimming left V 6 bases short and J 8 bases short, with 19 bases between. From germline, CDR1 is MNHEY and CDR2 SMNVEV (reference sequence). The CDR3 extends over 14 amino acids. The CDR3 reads CASRSLSGARGYTF. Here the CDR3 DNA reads TGTGCCAGCAGGTCCCTTTCAGGGGCCCGCGGCTACACCTTC.

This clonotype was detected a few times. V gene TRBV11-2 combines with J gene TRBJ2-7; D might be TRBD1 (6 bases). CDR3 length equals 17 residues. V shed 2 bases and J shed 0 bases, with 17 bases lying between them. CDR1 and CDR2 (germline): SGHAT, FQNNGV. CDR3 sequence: CASSLKRRGPSSYEQYF. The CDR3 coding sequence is TGTGCCAGCAGCTTAAAACGCAGGGGACCCAGCTCCTACGAGCAGTACTTC.

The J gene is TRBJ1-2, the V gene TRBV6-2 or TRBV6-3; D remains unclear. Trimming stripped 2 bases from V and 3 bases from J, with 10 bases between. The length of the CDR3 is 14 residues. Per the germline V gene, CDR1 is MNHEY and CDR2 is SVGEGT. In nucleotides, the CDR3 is TGTGCCAGCAGTTACAACGATAAGGACTATGGCTACACCTTC. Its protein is CASSYNDKDYGYTF.

The CDR3 DNA follows: TGCAGCGCCCCGTGGCCCTCCTACGAGCAGTACTTC. Translating it yields CSAPWPSYEQYF. The genes are TRBV29-1 and TRBJ2-7; D not certain. There are 12 residues in the CDR3. V was trimmed by 7 bases and J by 0 bases, leaving 10 bases between them. Per the germline V gene, CDR1 is SQVTM and CDR2 is ANQGSEA.

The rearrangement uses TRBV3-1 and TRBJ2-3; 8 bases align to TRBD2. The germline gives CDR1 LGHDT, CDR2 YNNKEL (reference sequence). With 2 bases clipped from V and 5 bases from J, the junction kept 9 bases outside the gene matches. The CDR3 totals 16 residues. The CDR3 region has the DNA TGTGCCAGCAGCCAAACCGGGACTAGTGGTCAAGATACGCAGTATTTT. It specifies CASSQTGTSGQDTQYF.

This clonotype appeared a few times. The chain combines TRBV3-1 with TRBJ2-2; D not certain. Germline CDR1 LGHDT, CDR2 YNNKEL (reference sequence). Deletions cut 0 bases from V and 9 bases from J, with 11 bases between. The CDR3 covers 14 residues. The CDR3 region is CASSQDSVMRELFF. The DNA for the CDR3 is TGTGCCAGCAGCCAAGATTCAGTGATGAGGGAGCTGTTTTTT.